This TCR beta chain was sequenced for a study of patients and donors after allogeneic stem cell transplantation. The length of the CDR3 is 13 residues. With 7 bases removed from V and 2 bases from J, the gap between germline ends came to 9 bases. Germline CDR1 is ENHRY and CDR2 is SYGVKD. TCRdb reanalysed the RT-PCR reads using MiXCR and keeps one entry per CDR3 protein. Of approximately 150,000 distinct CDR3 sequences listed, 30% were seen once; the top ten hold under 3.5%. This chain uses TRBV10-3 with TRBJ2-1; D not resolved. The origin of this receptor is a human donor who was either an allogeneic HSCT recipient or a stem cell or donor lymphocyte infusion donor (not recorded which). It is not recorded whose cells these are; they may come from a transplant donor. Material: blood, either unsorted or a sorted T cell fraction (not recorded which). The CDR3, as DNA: TGTGCCATCAACCCCTTACCCTACAATGAGCAGTTCTTC. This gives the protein CAINPLPYNEQFF.